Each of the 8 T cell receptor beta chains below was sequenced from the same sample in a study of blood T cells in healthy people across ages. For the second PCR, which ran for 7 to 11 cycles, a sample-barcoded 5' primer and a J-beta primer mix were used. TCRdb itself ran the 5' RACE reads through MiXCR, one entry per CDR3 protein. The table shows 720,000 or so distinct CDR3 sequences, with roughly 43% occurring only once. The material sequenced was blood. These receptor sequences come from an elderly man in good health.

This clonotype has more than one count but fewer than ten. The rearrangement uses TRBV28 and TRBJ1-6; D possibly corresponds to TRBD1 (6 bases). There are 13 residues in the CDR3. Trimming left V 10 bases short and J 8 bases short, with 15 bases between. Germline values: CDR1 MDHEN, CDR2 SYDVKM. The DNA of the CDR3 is TGTGCCATCCGGGGGCTCACGTATTCACCCCTCCACTTT. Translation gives CAIRGLTYSPLHF.

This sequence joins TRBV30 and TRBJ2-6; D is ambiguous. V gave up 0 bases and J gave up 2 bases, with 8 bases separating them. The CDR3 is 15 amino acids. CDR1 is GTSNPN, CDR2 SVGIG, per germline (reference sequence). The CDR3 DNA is TGTGCCTGGAGTGTATCTGGGACTGGGGCCAACGTCCTGACTTTC. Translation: CAWSVSGTGANVLTF.

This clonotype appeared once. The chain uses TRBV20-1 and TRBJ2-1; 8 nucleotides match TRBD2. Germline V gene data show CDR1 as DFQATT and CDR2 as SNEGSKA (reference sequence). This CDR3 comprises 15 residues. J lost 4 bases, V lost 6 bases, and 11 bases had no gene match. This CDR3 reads CSAKAIAGLYNEQFF. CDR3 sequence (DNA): TGCAGTGCGAAGGCGATAGCGGGGTTATACAATGAGCAGTTCTTC.

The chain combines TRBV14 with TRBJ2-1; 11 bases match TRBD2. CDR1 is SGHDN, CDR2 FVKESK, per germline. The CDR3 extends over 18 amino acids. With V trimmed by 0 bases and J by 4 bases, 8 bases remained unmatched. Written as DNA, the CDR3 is TGTGCCAGCAGCCAAGAAATAGAAGGACTAGCGGGTTACAATGAGCAGTTCTTC. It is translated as CASSQEIEGLAGYNEQFF.

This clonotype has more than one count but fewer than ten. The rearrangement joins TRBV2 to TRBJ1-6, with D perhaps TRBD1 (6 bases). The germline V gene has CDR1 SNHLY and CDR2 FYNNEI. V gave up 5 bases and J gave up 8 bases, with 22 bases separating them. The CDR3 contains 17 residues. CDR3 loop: CASSRTPGQSKDSPLHF. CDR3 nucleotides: TGTGCCAGCAGTAGGACTCCGGGACAATCCAAGGATTCACCCCTCCACTTT. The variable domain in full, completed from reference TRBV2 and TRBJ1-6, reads EPEVTQTPSHQVTQMGQEVILRCVPISNHLYFYWYRQILGQKVEFLVSFYNNEISEKSEIFDDQFSVERPDGSNFTLKIRSTKLEDSAMYFCASSRTPGQSKDSPLHFGNGTRLTVT.

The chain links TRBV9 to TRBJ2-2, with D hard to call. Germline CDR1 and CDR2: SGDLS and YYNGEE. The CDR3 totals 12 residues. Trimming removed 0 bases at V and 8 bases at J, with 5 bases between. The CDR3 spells CASSVEVGELFF. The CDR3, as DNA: TGTGCCAGCAGCGTAGAAGTGGGGGAGCTGTTTTTT.

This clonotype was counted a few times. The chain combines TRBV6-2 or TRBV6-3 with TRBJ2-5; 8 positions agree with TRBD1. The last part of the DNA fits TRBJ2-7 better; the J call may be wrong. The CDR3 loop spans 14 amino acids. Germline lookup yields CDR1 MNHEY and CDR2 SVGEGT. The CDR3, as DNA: TGTGCCAGCAGCCGTGGACAGGGCTTGAACGAGCAGTACTTC. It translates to CASSRGQGLNEQYF.

CDR3 sequence (DNA): TGTGCCAGCAGCCAAGAGAGGGACAGGGGGCCTTCATCGAATAGCAATCAGCCCCAGCATTTT. Translating it yields CASSQERDRGPSSNSNQPQHF. The chain is built from TRBV4-2 and TRBJ1-5; 12 nucleotides line up with TRBD1. This CDR3 spans 21 amino acids. Germline-derived CDR1 and CDR2 are LGHNA and YNFKEQ. The V gene end was trimmed by 0 bases and the J gene end by 0 bases; junction bases not matched to a gene: 12.